This TCR beta chain appears in the sequencing data of a study of technical replicates of blood from a few donors. Generated by immunoSEQ multiplex PCR, the TCRdb table keeps only in-frame clones and is missing some. Found here are approximately 93,000 clones, around 94% of them singletons; the top ten hold 0.26%. Trimming removed 6 bases at V and 0 bases at J, with 6 bases between. There are 13 residues in the CDR3. CDR1 and CDR2 from the germline V gene are MNHNS and SASEGT. Source material: T cells isolated from PBMCs. This chain links TRBV6-1 with TRBJ1-3; D is unclear. This clonotype was obtained from a human donor in good health. The CDR3 here is CASRRASGNTIYF. CDR3 bases: TGTGCCAGCAGGCGCGCCTCTGGAAACACCATATATTTT.